This TCR beta chain is from a study of cytomegalovirus exposure and HLA in healthy donors. Points from the study as a whole: In a later analysis, across HLA loci, associated TCR counts were highest for DRB1, lowest for HLA-C.

In regard to this clone: Antigen unknown.

It was with 60 Vbeta and 13 Jbeta primers that the PCR ran. This table comes from immunoSEQ multiplex PCR, and its TCRdb copy is limited to in-frame clones, with some not included. The repertoire consists of some 200,000 clones, with roughly 88% occurring once and the leading ten covering roughly 0.75%. V shed 4 bases, J shed 0 bases, and the junction held 4 bases outside the gene matches. Per the germline V gene, CDR1 is LNHDA and CDR2 is SQIVND (reference sequence). This CDR3 comprises 17 residues. Sequenced input: PBMCs. The chain has TRBV19 and TRBJ2-5, with 14 bases fitting TRBD2. This TCR came from a boy younger than 10 in good health and CMV-seronegative. CDR3 nucleotide sequence: TGTGCCAGTAGTAGGGGACTAGCGGGGGCGTACCAAGAGACCCAGTACTTC. This codes for CASSRGLAGAYQETQYF.